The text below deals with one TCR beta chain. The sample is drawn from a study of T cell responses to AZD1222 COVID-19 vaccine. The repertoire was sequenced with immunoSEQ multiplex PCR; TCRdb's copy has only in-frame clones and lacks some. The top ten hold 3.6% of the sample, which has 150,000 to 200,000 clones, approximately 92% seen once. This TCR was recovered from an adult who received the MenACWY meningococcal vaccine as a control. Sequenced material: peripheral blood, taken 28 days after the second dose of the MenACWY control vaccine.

Here the CDR3 DNA reads TGTGCTAGTGGCCAAGAAACGGGGTCAAAAGCTTTCTTT. Translation: CASGQETGSKAFF. The chain couples TRBV12-5 to TRBJ1-1; D remains unclear. CDR1 is LGHNT and CDR2 is FRNRAP in the germline V gene. Trimming took 6 bases from V and 9 from J, leaving 17 bases between them. The length of the CDR3 is 13 residues.